Listed below are T cell receptor beta chains from one sample, sequenced in a study of cytomegalovirus exposure and HLA in healthy donors. Method: immunoSEQ multiplex PCR; TCRdb's copy keeps in-frame clones and lacks some. The sample yields approximately 70,000 clones, about 94% seen once. The sequenced sample was PBMCs. The receptors stem from a woman younger than 35 in good health and CMV-seronegative. CDR3s include the opening cysteine and the closing phenylalanine or tryptophan. D genes are given only for firm matches. Expanded clones get a size class; other rows say once, few or many, or leave the size out.

cdr3_aa: CAWSVLGNEQFF; cdr3_nt: TGTGCCTGGAGTGTACTCGGGAATGAGCAGTTCTTC; clone_size: -; v_call: TRBV30; j_call: TRBJ2-1; d_call: -
cdr3_aa: CASSKEGSTDTQYF; cdr3_nt: TGTGCCAGCAGTAAAGAGGGAAGCACAGATACGCAGTATTTT; clone_size: -; v_call: TRBV6-4; j_call: TRBJ2-3; d_call: -
cdr3_aa: CASSGTSGGFQETQYF; cdr3_nt: TGCGCCAGCAGCGGGACTAGCGGGGGGTTCCAGGAGACCCAGTACTTC; clone_size: -; v_call: TRBV5-1; j_call: TRBJ2-5; d_call: TRBD2
cdr3_aa: CASSLQADTGELFF; cdr3_nt: TGTGCCAGCAGTCTACAGGCCGATACCGGGGAGCTGTTTTTT; clone_size: few; v_call: TRBV2; j_call: TRBJ2-2; d_call: -
cdr3_aa: CASSLDAANTEAFF; cdr3_nt: TGCGCCAGCAGCTTGGACGCGGCGAACACTGAAGCTTTCTTT; clone_size: few; v_call: TRBV5-1; j_call: TRBJ1-1; d_call: -
cdr3_aa: CASSLMGLASTGELFF; cdr3_nt: TGTGCCAGCAGCCTAATGGGACTAGCGAGCACCGGGGAGCTGTTTTTT; clone_size: -; v_call: TRBV27; j_call: TRBJ2-2; d_call: TRBD2
cdr3_aa: CASSSGTSGGVTQYF; cdr3_nt: TGTGCCAGCAGTTCCGGGACTAGCGGGGGTGTTACGCAGTATTTT; clone_size: -; v_call: TRBV6-1; j_call: TRBJ2-3; d_call: TRBD2
cdr3_aa: CASSLGYIVSYNEQFF; cdr3_nt: TGTGCCAGCAGCTTAGGTTACATCGTGTCCTACAATGAGCAGTTCTTC; clone_size: -; v_call: TRBV11-1; j_call: TRBJ2-1; d_call: -
cdr3_aa: CASSPRTGGDIQYF; cdr3_nt: TGTGCCAGCAGCCCCAGGACAGGGGGCGACATTCAGTACTTC; clone_size: -; v_call: TRBV4-2; j_call: TRBJ2-4; d_call: TRBD1
cdr3_aa: CASIPLLGGATDEQFF; cdr3_nt: TGTGCCAGCATTCCTCTACTAGGAGGGGCAACCGATGAGCAGTTCTTC; clone_size: -; v_call: TRBV28; j_call: TRBJ2-1; d_call: -
cdr3_aa: CASSRVTGDTQYF; cdr3_nt: TGTGCCAGCAGTCGGGTCACCGGGGATACGCAGTATTTT; clone_size: -; v_call: TRBV4-2; j_call: TRBJ2-3; d_call: -
cdr3_aa: CASSPGLALISYEQYF; cdr3_nt: TGTGCCAGCAGTCCGGGACTAGCGTTAATCTCCTACGAGCAGTACTTC; clone_size: -; v_call: TRBV28; j_call: TRBJ2-7; d_call: TRBD2
cdr3_aa: CSVGRGFPYEQYF; cdr3_nt: TGCAGCGTTGGAAGGGGTTTCCCCTACGAGCAGTACTTC; clone_size: -; v_call: TRBV29-1; j_call: TRBJ2-7; d_call: -
cdr3_aa: CASRADSQETQYF; cdr3_nt: TGTGCCAGCAGGGCGGATTCCCAAGAGACCCAGTACTTC; clone_size: -; v_call: TRBV28; j_call: TRBJ2-5; d_call: -
cdr3_aa: CASSLGHLGAQYF; cdr3_nt: TGTGCCAGCAGCTTGGGACACTTAGGCGCCCAGTACTTC; clone_size: -; v_call: TRBV28; j_call: TRBJ2-5; d_call: -
cdr3_aa: CASSFRGRAEGYTF; cdr3_nt: TGTGCCAGCAGCTTCAGGGGCCGGGCGGAGGGCTACACCTTC; clone_size: -; v_call: TRBV7-9; j_call: TRBJ1-2; d_call: -
cdr3_aa: CASGVIEGQPHPYNSPLHF; cdr3_nt: TGTGCTAGTGGTGTTATCGAGGGCCAACCACACCCATATAATTCACCCCTCCACTTT; clone_size: -; v_call: TRBV12-5; j_call: TRBJ1-6; d_call: -
cdr3_aa: CASSLAGHYGYTF; cdr3_nt: TGTGCCAGCAGCTTAGCTGGCCACTATGGCTACACCTTC; clone_size: -; v_call: TRBV7-9; j_call: TRBJ1-2; d_call: -
cdr3_aa: CASSETLAGAPYEQYF; cdr3_nt: TGTGCCAGCAGCGAGACCTTAGCGGGTGCACCCTACGAGCAGTACTTC; clone_size: -; v_call: TRBV2; j_call: TRBJ2-7; d_call: TRBD2
cdr3_aa: CASSFELSNTGELFF; cdr3_nt: TGTGCCAGCAGTTTCGAGTTATCGAACACCGGGGAGCTGTTTTTT; clone_size: -; v_call: TRBV6-5; j_call: TRBJ2-2; d_call: -
cdr3_aa: CASSPRDRDGYTF; cdr3_nt: TGTGCCAGCAGCCCGAGGGACAGGGACGGCTACACCTTC; clone_size: -; v_call: TRBV11-2; j_call: TRBJ1-2; d_call: TRBD1
cdr3_aa: CASSADIISEQYF; cdr3_nt: TGTGCCAGCAGCGCGGACATTATCTCCGAGCAGTACTTC; clone_size: -; v_call: TRBV5-5; j_call: TRBJ2-7; d_call: -
cdr3_aa: CASSPETSEAFF; cdr3_nt: TGTGCCAGCAGCCCTGAAACTTCTGAAGCTTTCTTT; clone_size: -; v_call: TRBV5-5; j_call: TRBJ1-1; d_call: -
cdr3_aa: CATSRGLSGRTDTQYF; cdr3_nt: TGTGCCACCAGCAGAGGTCTATCGGGGAGAACAGATACGCAGTATTTT; clone_size: -; v_call: TRBV15; j_call: TRBJ2-3; d_call: -
cdr3_aa: CASSLVSGSETQYF; cdr3_nt: TGTGCCAGCAGCTTAGTTTCAGGATCGGAGACCCAGTACTTC; clone_size: -; v_call: TRBV11-2; j_call: TRBJ2-5; d_call: -
cdr3_aa: CASSLMRVGATEAFF; cdr3_nt: TGTGCCAGCAGTTTAATGAGGGTCGGCGCCACTGAAGCTTTCTTT; clone_size: -; v_call: TRBV27; j_call: TRBJ1-1; d_call: -
cdr3_aa: CASSPGQGPYEQYF; cdr3_nt: TGTGCCAGTAGCCCGGGACAGGGACCTTACGAGCAGTACTTC; clone_size: -; v_call: TRBV19; j_call: TRBJ2-7; d_call: TRBD1
cdr3_aa: CASSSLSLSPAFF; cdr3_nt: TGTGCCAGCAGCTCCCTTTCTCTTTCCCCAGCTTTCTTT; clone_size: -; v_call: TRBV7-9; j_call: TRBJ1-1; d_call: -
cdr3_aa: CASSFPRGREQYF; cdr3_nt: TGTGCCAGCAGCTTCCCCAGGGGGCGCGAGCAGTACTTC; clone_size: -; v_call: TRBV7-9; j_call: TRBJ2-7; d_call: TRBD1
cdr3_aa: CASSSAGQETQYF; cdr3_nt: TGTGCCAGCAGCTCGGCCGGGCAAGAGACCCAGTACTTC; clone_size: -; v_call: TRBV7-8; j_call: TRBJ2-5; d_call: -
cdr3_aa: CASRATGSLFHEQYF; cdr3_nt: TGTGCCAGCAGAGCAACAGGGTCCCTTTTCCACGAGCAGTACTTC; clone_size: -; v_call: TRBV6-1; j_call: TRBJ2-7; d_call: -